This entry features one T cell receptor beta chain sequence. The CDR3 is 15 residues long. Germline values: CDR1 SEHNR, CDR2 FQNEAQ (reference sequence). Trimming removed 2 bases from V and 6 bases from J, with 14 bases in between. The time point is: patch test 1, 2 weeks after DPC sensitization. Indicated treatment: therapeutic diphenylcyclopropenone sensitization with weekly scalp DPC. TCRdb fed the RACE reads into MiXCR, producing one record per CDR3 protein. The sample has about 82,000 distinct CDR3 sequences; around 10% are singletons. The data stem from a study of human T cells and chemical hapten exposure.

The genes are TRBV7-9 and TRBJ2-1; no reliable D call. The origin of this receptor is a woman aged 45-65 years with alopecia areata. Some clones in this sample may be carry-over from other donors' samples. The material was whole blood, obtained in connection with sensitization to the hapten diphenylcyclopropenone (DPC). The CDR3 spells CASSLNSLGSNEQFF. The CDR3, as DNA: TGTGCCAGCAGCTTAAACTCCCTTGGGTCCAATGAGCAGTTCTTC.